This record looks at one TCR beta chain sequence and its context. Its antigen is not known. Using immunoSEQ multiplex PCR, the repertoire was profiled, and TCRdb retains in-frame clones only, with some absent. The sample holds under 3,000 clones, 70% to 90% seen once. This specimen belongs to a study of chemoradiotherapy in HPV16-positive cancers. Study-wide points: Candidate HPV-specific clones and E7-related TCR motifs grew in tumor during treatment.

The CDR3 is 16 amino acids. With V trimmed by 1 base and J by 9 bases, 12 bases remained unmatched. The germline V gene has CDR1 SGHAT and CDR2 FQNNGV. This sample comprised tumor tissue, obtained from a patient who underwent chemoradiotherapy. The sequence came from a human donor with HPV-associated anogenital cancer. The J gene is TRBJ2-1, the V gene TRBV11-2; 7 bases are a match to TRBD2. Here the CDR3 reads CASSLVAGAMDGEQFF. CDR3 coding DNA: TGTGCCAGCAGCTTAGTGGCGGGAGCGATGGATGGTGAGCAGTTCTTC.